A selection of T cell receptor beta chains follows, all from one sample in a study of blood T cells in healthy people across ages. MiXCR was run by TCRdb on the 5' RACE reads, yielding one entry per CDR3 protein. The profile shows 920,000 or so distinct CDR3 sequences, more than 40% of them singletons. Sequencing used blood. The receptors stem from a woman aged 55-70 years in good health. Each CDR3 is given with its conserved first and last residue. The order of the fields is V gene, J gene, D gene, clone size, CDR3 protein, CDR3 DNA. The D gene is left open where the match is weak. Size is stated for part of the rows, as once, few or many counts, or as a class when the clone is expanded.

TRBV21-1,TRBJ1-5,.,.,CASSPHEQSNQPQHF,TGTGCCAGCAGTCCCCACGAACAGAGCAATCAGCCCCAGCATTTT
TRBV27,TRBJ2-5,TRBD1,few,CASSFEGRQGAGETQYF,TGTGCCAGCAGTTTTGAGGGAAGGCAGGGGGCAGGGGAGACCCAGTACTTC
TRBV9,TRBJ1-2,.,many,CASSVEGGRDISGYTF,TGTGCCAGCAGCGTAGAAGGAGGCAGGGATATTTCCGGCTACACCTTC
TRBV9,TRBJ1-2,TRBD1,few,CASSSPSGQASGYTF,TGTGCCAGCAGCAGCCCCTCTGGACAGGCTAGTGGCTACACCTTC
TRBV20-1,TRBJ2-4,TRBD2,.,CSARDSYQWGGSMGLAKNIQYF,TGCAGTGCTAGAGATAGTTACCAATGGGGCGGGAGTATGGGACTAGCCAAAAACATTCAGTACTTC
TRBV29-1,TRBJ2-7,.,many,CSVDDSSYEQYF,TGCAGCGTTGATGACTCCTCCTACGAGCAGTACTTC
TRBV6-6,TRBJ1-5,TRBD1,few,CASSFTGDSNQPQHF,TGTGCCAGCAGTTTCACAGGGGATAGCAATCAGCCCCAGCATTTT
TRBV2,TRBJ2-7,.,.,CASSENGAYEQYF,TGTGCCAGCAGTGAGAACGGAGCCTACGAGCAGTACTTC
TRBV28,TRBJ2-5,TRBD1,few,CASIPGGQGSQETQYF,TGTGCCAGCATCCCGGGGGGACAGGGGTCACAAGAGACCCAGTACTTC
TRBV28,TRBJ1-5,.,.,CATGGLSSVQPQHF,TGTGCCACTGGGGGACTGTCAAGCGTTCAGCCCCAGCATTTT
TRBV29-1,TRBJ2-2,.,.,CSVANPGASNTGELFF,TGCAGCGTTGCCAACCCGGGAGCTTCGAACACCGGGGAGCTGTTTTTT
TRBV4-1,TRBJ2-7,.,.,CASSQERGGRSYNEQYF,TGCGCCAGCAGCCAAGAGCGAGGCGGGCGGTCCTACAATGAGCAGTACTTC
TRBV25-1,TRBJ2-5,.,few,CASSDGGGETQYF,TGTGCCAGCAGTGATGGAGGGGGTGAGACCCAGTACTTC
TRBV28,TRBJ2-7,.,.,CASKRKIGDYEQYF,TGTGCCAGCAAAAGAAAGATTGGGGACTACGAGCAGTACTTC
TRBV7-9,TRBJ2-1,.,once,CASSLSSGRTGGYNEQFF,TGTGCCAGCAGCTTATCTAGCGGGAGGACAGGGGGATACAATGAGCAGTTCTTC
TRBV7-9,TRBJ1-4,.,.,CASSISGATNEKLFF,TGTGCCAGCAGCATATCCGGGGCAACTAATGAAAAACTGTTTTTT